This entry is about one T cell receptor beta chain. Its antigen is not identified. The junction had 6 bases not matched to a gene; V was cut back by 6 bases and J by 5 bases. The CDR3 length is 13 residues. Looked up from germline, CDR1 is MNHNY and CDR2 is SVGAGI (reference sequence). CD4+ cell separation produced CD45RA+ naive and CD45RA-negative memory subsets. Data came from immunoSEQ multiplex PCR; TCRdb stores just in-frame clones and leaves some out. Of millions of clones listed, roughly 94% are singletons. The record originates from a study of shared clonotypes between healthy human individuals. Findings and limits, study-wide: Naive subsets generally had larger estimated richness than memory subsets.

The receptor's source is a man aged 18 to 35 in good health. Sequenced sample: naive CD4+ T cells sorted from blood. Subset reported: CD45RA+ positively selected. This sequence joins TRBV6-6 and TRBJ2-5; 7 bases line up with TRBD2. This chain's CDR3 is CASSQGLRETQYF. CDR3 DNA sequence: TGTGCCAGCAGCCAGGGACTAAGGGAGACCCAGTACTTC.